These 2 T cell receptor beta chains originate from one sample sequenced in a study of blood T cell repertoires in COVID-19. Only in-frame clones appear in the TCRdb table, and some are missing; sequencing was by immunoSEQ multiplex PCR. The sample has just under 50,000 clones, 65% to 80% seen once. Sequencing was carried out using peripheral blood. The source of these receptors is a man between 65 and 85 years old with acute or convalescent COVID-19.

The V call is TRBV11-3, the J call TRBJ2-2, with 12 bases fitting TRBD1. The CDR3 covers 18 residues. V gave up 4 bases and J gave up 2 bases; unmatched junction bases: 8. Germline V gene lookup returns CDR1 SGHNT and CDR2 YENEEA. The CDR3 is CASSWRGTGGVNTGELFF. CDR3 bases: TGTGCCAGCAGCTGGCGGGGGACAGGGGGCGTTAACACCGGGGAGCTGTTTTTT.

V gene TRBV28 combines with J gene TRBJ1-2, with 7 bases aligning to TRBD1. J was trimmed by 1 base and V by 5 bases; bases with no gene match: 7. Germline V lookup: CDR1 MDHEN, CDR2 SYDVKM. The CDR3 has 15 residues. CDR3 region: CASSPGQTFNYGYTF. CDR3 in DNA: TGTGCCAGCAGTCCGGGACAGACATTTAACTATGGCTACACCTTC.